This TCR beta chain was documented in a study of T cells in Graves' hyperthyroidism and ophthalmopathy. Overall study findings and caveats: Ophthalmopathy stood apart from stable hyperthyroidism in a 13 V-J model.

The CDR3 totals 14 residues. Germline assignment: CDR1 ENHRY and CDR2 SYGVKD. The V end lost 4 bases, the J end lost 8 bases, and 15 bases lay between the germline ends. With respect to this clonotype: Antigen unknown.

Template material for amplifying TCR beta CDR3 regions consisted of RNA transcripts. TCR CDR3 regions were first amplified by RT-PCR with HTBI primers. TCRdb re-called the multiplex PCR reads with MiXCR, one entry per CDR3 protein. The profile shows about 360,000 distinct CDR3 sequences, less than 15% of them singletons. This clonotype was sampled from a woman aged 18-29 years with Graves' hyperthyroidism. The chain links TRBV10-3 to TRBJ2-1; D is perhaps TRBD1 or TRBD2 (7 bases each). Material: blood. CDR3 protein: CAISGAGGDDEQFF. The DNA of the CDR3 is TGTGCCATCAGTGGCGCAGGGGGGGACGATGAGCAGTTCTTC.